Listed here is a single TCR beta chain. Profiling relied on immunoSEQ multiplex PCR, and the TCRdb table lists in-frame clones only, not all of them. This sample has about 85,000 clones; roughly 87% occur once, and the top ten carry less than 6%. This specimen belongs to a study of T cell responses to AZD1222 COVID-19 vaccine. The CDR3 sequence is 15 residues long. Germline V gives CDR1 LNHDA, CDR2 SQIVND (reference sequence). After removal of 6 bases from V and 4 bases from J, the junction contained 9 bases not matched to a gene. The sequence derives from an adult in good health. The starting material was peripheral blood, obtained on day 0 of AZD1222 vaccination. The chain employs TRBV19 and TRBJ1-5; 7 positions match TRBD1. CDR3 sequence reads: CASRMDRSTNQPQHF. CDR3 nucleotides: TGTGCCAGTAGAATGGACAGGAGCACTAATCAGCCCCAGCATTTT.